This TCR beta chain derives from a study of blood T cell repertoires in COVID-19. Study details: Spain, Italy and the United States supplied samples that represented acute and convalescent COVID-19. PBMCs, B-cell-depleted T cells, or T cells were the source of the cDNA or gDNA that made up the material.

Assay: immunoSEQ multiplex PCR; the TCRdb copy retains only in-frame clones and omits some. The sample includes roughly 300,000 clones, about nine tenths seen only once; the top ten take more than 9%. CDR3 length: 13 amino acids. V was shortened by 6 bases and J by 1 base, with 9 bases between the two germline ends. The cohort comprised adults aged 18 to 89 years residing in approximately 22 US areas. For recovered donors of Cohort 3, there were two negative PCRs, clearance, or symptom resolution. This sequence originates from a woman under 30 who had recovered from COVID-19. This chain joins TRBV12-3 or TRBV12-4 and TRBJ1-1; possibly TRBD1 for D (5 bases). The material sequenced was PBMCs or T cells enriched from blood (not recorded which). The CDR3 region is CASRFDRNTEAFF. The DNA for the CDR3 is TGTGCCAGCAGGTTTGACAGGAACACTGAAGCTTTCTTT.